The next 14 T cell receptor beta chains were all read from a single sample in a study of PD-1 blockade in classical Hodgkin lymphoma. The time point is: cycle 4 day 1 (C4D1), after 6 weeks of nivolumab. Relapse was seen in all patients after autologous stem cell transplantation, and brentuximab vedotin exposure was variable. Method: immunoSEQ multiplex PCR; TCRdb's copy keeps in-frame clones and lacks some. The data hold tens of thousands of clones, with approximately 94% observed a single time. The sample was peripheral blood mononuclear cells (PBMCs), taken before the fourth cycle of nivolumab. The receptors shown here come from a human donor with classical Hodgkin lymphoma.

The chain joins TRBV15 to TRBJ1-4; D might be TRBD1 (6 bases). Germline lookup yields CDR1 LNHNV and CDR2 YYDKDF (reference sequence). V lost 1 base and J lost 4, with 10 bases in between. CDR3 length: 15 amino acids. The CDR3 here is CATSRVTGSNEKLFF. The CDR3 DNA reads TGTGCCACCAGCAGAGTAACAGGGAGTAATGAAAAACTGTTTTTT.

The chain joins TRBV5-1 to TRBJ2-1, with 7 bases lining up with TRBD1. Germline assignment: CDR1 SGHRS and CDR2 YFSETQ. The CDR3 extends over 15 amino acids. The trim removed 0 bases at V and 2 bases at J, leaving 2 bases unmatched. CDR3 loop: CASSLAQGAYNEQFF. The CDR3 DNA is TGCGCCAGCAGCTTGGCTCAGGGGGCCTACAATGAGCAGTTCTTC.

This chain links TRBV7-9 with TRBJ1-3; 7 bases are shared with TRBD1. Germline V gene data show CDR1 as SEHNR and CDR2 as FQNEAQ (reference sequence). This CDR3 comprises 15 residues. With 5 bases clipped from V and 4 bases from J, the junction kept 8 bases outside the gene matches. The CDR3 DNA follows: TGTGCCAGCAGCCCAACAGGGGTGTTGGGAAACACCATATATTTT. This encodes CASSPTGVLGNTIYF.

This clone was recorded only once. V usage is TRBV19 and J usage is TRBJ2-2; D is unresolved. CDR1 LNHDA and CDR2 SQIVND come from the germline V gene (reference sequence). Trimming shortened V by 3 bases and J by 5 bases, and 4 bases separated the two germline ends. The length of the CDR3 is 12 residues. The CDR3 region is CASSIVTGELFF. The CDR3 region has the DNA TGTGCCAGTAGTATTGTAACCGGGGAGCTGTTTTTT.

The chain recombines TRBV28 with TRBJ2-1; D uncertain. Germline values: CDR1 MDHEN, CDR2 SYDVKM. The V end was cut by 2 bases, the J end by 7 bases, with 3 bases between. The CDR3 extends over 11 amino acids. The CDR3 bases are TGTGCCAGCAGTTTAGCGAATGAGCAGTTCTTC. Its translation is CASSLANEQFF.

The chain has TRBV18 and TRBJ2-5; D is unresolved. The CDR3 has 13 amino acids. The germline V and J ends were trimmed by 1 base and 5 bases, with 8 bases remaining between them. In germline, CDR1 is KGHSH, CDR2 LQKENI. The DNA of the CDR3 is TGTGCCAGCTCACCACTCCTTATGGAGACCCAGTACTTC. This sequence encodes CASSPLLMETQYF.

The rearrangement links TRBV27 to TRBJ2-2; unclear D gene. The CDR3 contains 14 residues. Germline V gene data show CDR1 as MNHEY and CDR2 as SMNVEV (reference sequence). The germline V and J ends were trimmed by 7 bases and 2 bases, with 11 bases remaining between them. CDR3 in DNA: TGTGCCAGCACCCTCATGGCTAACACCGGGGAGCTGTTTTTT. Translation: CASTLMANTGELFF.

This clone was counted a single time. The chain carries TRBV4-1 and TRBJ2-7; D not resolved. The CDR3 has 14 residues. V was trimmed by 1 base and J by 7 bases, leaving 14 bases between them. In germline, CDR1 is MGHRA, CDR2 YSYEKL. As DNA, the CDR3 is TGCGCCAGCAGCCAAGCTACAGCTGTCAGTGAGCAGTACTTC. It yields the protein CASSQATAVSEQYF.

There are a few counts of this clone. The chain recombines TRBV28 with TRBJ1-2; no firm D call. Germline loops: CDR1 MDHEN, CDR2 SYDVKM. V was trimmed by 1 base and J by 7 bases, leaving 13 bases between them. CDR3 size: 14 residues. The CDR3 reads CASSLSGRSLGYTF. The CDR3 region has the DNA TGTGCCAGCAGTTTATCCGGAAGGAGCCTTGGCTACACCTTC.

The chain employs TRBV28 and TRBJ1-4; TRBD1 might be the D (5 bases). Germline V gives CDR1 MDHEN, CDR2 SYDVKM. V was trimmed by 4 bases and J by 7 bases, leaving 16 bases between them. This CDR3 comprises 15 residues. The CDR3 coding sequence is TGTGCCAGCAGTTCAATCGACCTAAGGGGTGAAAAACTGTTTTTT. This gives the protein CASSSIDLRGEKLFF.

CDR3 DNA sequence: TGTGCCAGCAGTTTCCCTAGCGGGACCTACGAGCAGTACTTC. Its protein product is CASSFPSGTYEQYF. V usage is TRBV28 and J usage is TRBJ2-7; 9 nucleotides agree with TRBD2. Germline V gives CDR1 MDHEN, CDR2 SYDVKM. After removal of 3 bases from V and 2 bases from J, the junction contained 2 bases not matched to a gene. The CDR3 is made up of 14 amino acids.

This clone came up once. The J gene is TRBJ2-1, the V gene TRBV27; TRBD2 matches at 7 bases. CDR1 is MNHEY and CDR2 is SMNVEV in the germline V gene (reference sequence). The trim removed 7 bases at V and 8 bases at J, leaving 11 bases unmatched. CDR3 length: 14 amino acids. The CDR3 loop reads CASMKSGVPHEQFF. The CDR3 DNA follows: TGTGCCAGCATGAAGAGCGGGGTCCCTCATGAGCAGTTCTTC.

This clone was picked up one time. The chain combines TRBV2 with TRBJ1-5; D gene uncertain. The CDR3 contains 14 residues. CDR1 is SNHLY, CDR2 FYNNEI, per germline. The V end was cut by 8 bases, the J end by 3 bases, with 14 bases between. CDR3 region: CASAGVSFNQPQHF. CDR3 nucleotide sequence: TGTGCCAGCGCTGGAGTCTCCTTCAATCAGCCCCAGCATTTT.

The CDR3 protein is CASSLTSTDTQYF. The CDR3 DNA is TGTGCCAGCAGCCTAACTAGCACAGATACGCAGTATTTT. The rearrangement joins TRBV5-4 to TRBJ2-3; D is uncertain. CDR3 length: 13 amino acids. Germline V gene sequence: CDR1 SGHNT, CDR2 YYREEE (reference sequence). Trimming cost V 4 bases and J 0 bases, with 6 bases left between them.